A selection of T cell receptor beta chains follows, all from one sample in a study of shared clonotypes between healthy human individuals. Measured with immunoSEQ multiplex PCR; TCRdb has only the in-frame clones, and not every one. The data hold about 1 million clones, with about 76% observed a single time. Material for sequencing was memory CD4+ T cells sorted from blood. The receptors here all came from a man between 18 and 35 years old in good health. Both conserved end residues are part of each CDR3. A D gene is named only where the DNA matches it firmly. Part of the rows lack a size; the others show once, few, many or a class for expanded clones.

V gene,J gene,D gene,clone size,CDR3 protein,CDR3 DNA
TRBV5-1,TRBJ2-2,-,few,CASSSGLTVNTGELFF,TGCGCCAGCAGCTCGGGACTTACAGTAAACACCGGGGAGCTGTTTTTT
TRBV27,TRBJ1-5,TRBD1,-,CANCWTGPYSNQPQHF,TGTGCCAACTGCTGGACAGGTCCCTATAGCAATCAGCCCCAGCATTTT
TRBV6-1,TRBJ1-3,-,-,CASSEVGVTIYF,TGTGCCAGCAGTGAAGTTGGGGTTACCATATATTTT
TRBV28,TRBJ1-2,-,-,CASSPPTLGYTF,TGTGCCAGCAGTCCCCCGACTCTTGGCTACACCTTC
TRBV5-6,TRBJ1-6,-,-,CASSLDSYNSPLHF,TGTGCCAGCAGCTTGGACAGCTATAATTCACCCCTCCACTTT
TRBV15,TRBJ2-2,-,-,CATSRDGGYTGELFF,TGTGCCACCAGCAGAGATGGGGGGTACACCGGGGAGCTGTTTTTT
TRBV9,TRBJ2-2,-,-,CASSPRTGTGELFF,TGTGCCAGCAGCCCTAGGACCGGTACCGGGGAGCTGTTTTTT
TRBV11-2,TRBJ1-1,-,few,CASSYDPGGYVMNTEAFF,TGTGCCAGCAGCTACGACCCGGGGGGATATGTCATGAACACTGAAGCTTTCTTT
TRBV13,TRBJ2-5,TRBD2,-,CASSLSPRLAEEGTETQYF,TGTGCCAGCAGCCTAAGCCCGAGACTAGCGGAGGAGGGAACGGAGACCCAGTACTTC
TRBV29-1,TRBJ2-5,-,-,CSVESGSSKETQYF,TGCAGCGTTGAATCTGGCAGCTCTAAAGAGACCCAGTACTTC
TRBV5-4,TRBJ2-7,-,-,CASSSRGAGGEQYF,TGTGCCAGCAGCTCAAGGGGGGCAGGGGGCGAGCAGTACTTC
TRBV19,TRBJ2-1,TRBD2,once,CASSPLAGGLINEQFF,TGTGCCAGTAGTCCCCTAGCGGGAGGACTTATCAATGAGCAGTTCTTC
TRBV28,TRBJ2-7,-,-,CASSTTRYEQYF,TGTGCCAGCAGCACGACACGTTACGAGCAGTACTTC
TRBV23-1,TRBJ2-7,TRBD2,-,CASSHLGGYEQYF,TGCGCCAGCAGCCACTTGGGGGGGTACGAGCAGTACTTC
TRBV29-1,TRBJ2-5,-,-,CSVTDGQETQYF,TGCAGCGTTACGGACGGACAAGAGACCCAGTACTTC
TRBV7-8,TRBJ1-4,-,-,CASSLASQGLEKLFF,TGTGCCAGCAGCTTAGCCTCACAAGGACTGGAAAAACTGTTTTTT
TRBV19,TRBJ2-7,TRBD1,once,CASSRTGYYEQYF,TGTGCCAGTAGTCGGACAGGGTACTACGAGCAGTACTTC
TRBV11-3,TRBJ2-5,-,-,CASSRRNQETQYF,TGTGCCAGCAGCCGACGGAACCAAGAGACCCAGTACTTC
TRBV28,TRBJ2-7,TRBD2,-,CASSSTRGARYEQYF,TGTGCCAGCAGTTCAACGCGGGGGGCCCGCTACGAGCAGTACTTC
TRBV9,TRBJ1-6,-,few,CASSVGTHNSPLHF,TGTGCCAGCAGCGTAGGGACACATAATTCACCCCTCCACTTT
TRBV7-9,TRBJ2-7,TRBD1,-,CASNRGQGYEQYF,TGTGCCAGCAATAGGGGACAGGGCTACGAGCAGTACTTC
TRBV7-2,TRBJ2-5,TRBD2,-,CASSLAGETQYF,TGTGCCAGCAGCCTAGCGGGAGAGACCCAGTACTTC
TRBV7-9,TRBJ1-1,TRBD1,few,CASRPGQGLMNTEAFF,TGTGCCAGCAGGCCGGGACAGGGCTTAATGAACACTGAAGCTTTCTTT
TRBV6-5,TRBJ1-2,-,-,CASSFEGGRYGYTF,TGTGCCAGCAGTTTCGAAGGGGGACGCTATGGCTACACCTTC
TRBV6-1,TRBJ1-1,TRBD1,-,CASSGQGNTEAFF,TGTGCCAGCAGTGGACAGGGAAACACTGAAGCTTTCTTT
TRBV28,TRBJ1-5,-,-,CASSLTSLHQPQHF,TGTGCCAGCAGTTTAACATCCCTTCATCAGCCCCAGCATTTT